This T cell receptor beta chain derives from a study of blood T cell repertoires in COVID-19. Study-wide background: Sites in the United States, Italy and Spain provided acute and convalescent COVID-19 samples.

The CDR3 sequence is 13 residues long. Germline V gene data show CDR1 as KGHSH and CDR2 as LQKENI. V was shortened by 5 bases and J by 1 base, with 8 bases between the two germline ends. Repertoires were generated with immunoSEQ multiplex PCR, while TCRdb's copy carries only in-frame clones and drops some. The sample includes under 250,000 clones, 85% to 90% of them seen just once. The clonotype was recovered from a man aged 50-60 years with COVID-19, enrolled during active disease. Material: peripheral blood. This chain connects TRBV18 to TRBJ2-5; D is ambiguous. CDR3: CASSADTQETQYF. The CDR3 region has the DNA TGTGCCAGCTCAGCCGACACCCAAGAGACCCAGTACTTC.